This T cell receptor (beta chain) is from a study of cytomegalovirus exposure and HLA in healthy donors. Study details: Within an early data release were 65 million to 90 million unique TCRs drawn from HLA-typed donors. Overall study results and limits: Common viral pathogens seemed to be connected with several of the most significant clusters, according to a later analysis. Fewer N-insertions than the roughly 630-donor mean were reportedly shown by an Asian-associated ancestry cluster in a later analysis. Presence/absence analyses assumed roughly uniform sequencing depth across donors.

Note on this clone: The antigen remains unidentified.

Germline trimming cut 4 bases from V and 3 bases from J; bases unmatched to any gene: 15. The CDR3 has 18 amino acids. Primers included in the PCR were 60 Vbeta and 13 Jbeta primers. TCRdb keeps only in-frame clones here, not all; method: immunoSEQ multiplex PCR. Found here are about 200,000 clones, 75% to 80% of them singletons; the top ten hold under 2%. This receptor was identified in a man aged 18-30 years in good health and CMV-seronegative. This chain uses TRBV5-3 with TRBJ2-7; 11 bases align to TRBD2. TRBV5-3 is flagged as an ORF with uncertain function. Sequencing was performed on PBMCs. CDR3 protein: CARSLDVRTSGCFYEQYF. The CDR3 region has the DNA TGTGCCAGAAGCCTAGATGTTAGGACTAGCGGGTGTTTCTACGAGCAGTACTTC.